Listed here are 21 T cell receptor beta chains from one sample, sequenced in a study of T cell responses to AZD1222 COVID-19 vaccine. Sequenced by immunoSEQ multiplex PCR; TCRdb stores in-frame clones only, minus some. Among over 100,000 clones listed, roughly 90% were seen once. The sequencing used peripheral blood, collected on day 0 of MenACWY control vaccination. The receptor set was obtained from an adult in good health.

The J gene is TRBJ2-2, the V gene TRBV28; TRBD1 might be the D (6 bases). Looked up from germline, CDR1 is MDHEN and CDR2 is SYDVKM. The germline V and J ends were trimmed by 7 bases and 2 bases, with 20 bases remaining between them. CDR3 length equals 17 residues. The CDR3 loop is CASTHRAFRLNTGELFF. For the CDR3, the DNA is TGTGCCAGCACCCACAGGGCGTTTAGACTTAACACCGGGGAGCTGTTTTTT.

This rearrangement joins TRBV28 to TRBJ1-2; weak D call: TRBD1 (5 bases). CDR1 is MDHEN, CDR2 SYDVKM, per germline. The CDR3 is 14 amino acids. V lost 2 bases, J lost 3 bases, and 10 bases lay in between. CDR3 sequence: CASSLPGMDYGYTF. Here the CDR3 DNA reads TGTGCCAGCAGTTTACCAGGGATGGACTATGGCTACACCTTC.

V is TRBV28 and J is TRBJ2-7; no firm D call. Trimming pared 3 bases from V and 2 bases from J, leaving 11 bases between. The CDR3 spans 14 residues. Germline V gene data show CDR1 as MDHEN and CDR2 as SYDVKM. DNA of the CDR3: TGTGCCAGCAGTTTCGGTGCCCTCCCCTACGAGCAGTACTTC. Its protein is CASSFGALPYEQYF.

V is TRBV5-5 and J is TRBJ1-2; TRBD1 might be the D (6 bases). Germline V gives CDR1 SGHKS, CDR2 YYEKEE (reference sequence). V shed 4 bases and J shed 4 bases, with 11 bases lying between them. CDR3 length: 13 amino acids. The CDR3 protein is CASSLDSSYGYTF. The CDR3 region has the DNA TGTGCCAGCAGCCTGGACAGCTCCTATGGCTACACCTTC.

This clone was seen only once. The CDR3 reads CASSQYRSGTEEINEQFF. DNA for the CDR3: TGCGCCAGCAGTCAATATCGATCCGGGACAGAGGAAATCAATGAGCAGTTCTTC. The genes are TRBV23-1 and TRBJ2-1; 7 nucleotides line up with TRBD1. TRBV23-1 is filed as an ORF, its function uncertain. The CDR3 totals 18 residues. J gave up 6 bases and V 1 base, and 15 bases lay outside the gene matches.

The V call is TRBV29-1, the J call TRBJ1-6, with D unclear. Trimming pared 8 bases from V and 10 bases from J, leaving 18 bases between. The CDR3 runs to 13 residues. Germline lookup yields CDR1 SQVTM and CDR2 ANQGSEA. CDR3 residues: CSIRTNADSPLHF. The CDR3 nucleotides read TGCAGCATCAGGACCAACGCCGACTCACCCCTCCACTTT.

The CDR3: CSVAVGPGELFF. The DNA for the CDR3 is TGCAGCGTTGCGGTAGGACCCGGGGAGCTGTTTTTT. The V and J genes are TRBV29-1 and TRBJ2-2; D is uncertain. The CDR3 is 12 amino acids. CDR1 is SQVTM, CDR2 ANQGSEA, per germline. V was pared by 4 bases and J by 6 bases, with 9 bases between.

The CDR3 protein is CASSLQSGYTF. As DNA, the CDR3 is TGTGCCAGCAGCTTACAGAGCGGCTACACCTTC. This sequence joins TRBV7-2 and TRBJ1-2, with D hard to call. The V and J ends lost 2 bases and 8 bases respectively, with 6 bases between them. CDR3 size: 11 residues. The germline V gene encodes CDR1 SGHTA and CDR2 FQGNSA.

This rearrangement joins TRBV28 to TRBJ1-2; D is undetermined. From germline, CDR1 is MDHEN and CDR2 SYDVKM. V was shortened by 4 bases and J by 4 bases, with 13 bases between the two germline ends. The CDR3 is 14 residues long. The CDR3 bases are TGTGCCAGCAGTTCCGACCCTGGAACCTATGGCTACACCTTC. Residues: CASSSDPGTYGYTF.

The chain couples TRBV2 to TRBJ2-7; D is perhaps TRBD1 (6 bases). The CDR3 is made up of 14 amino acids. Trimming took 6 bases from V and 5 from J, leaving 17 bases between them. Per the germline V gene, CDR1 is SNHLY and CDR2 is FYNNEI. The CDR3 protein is CASRGRGLGDEQYF. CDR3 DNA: TGTGCCAGCAGAGGCAGGGGATTGGGGGACGAGCAGTACTTC.

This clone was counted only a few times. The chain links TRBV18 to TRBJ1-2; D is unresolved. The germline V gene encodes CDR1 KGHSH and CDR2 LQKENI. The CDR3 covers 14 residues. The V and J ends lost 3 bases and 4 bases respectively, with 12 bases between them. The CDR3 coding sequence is TGTGCCAGCTCACCCGGGTCCCAGGCCTATGGCTACACCTTC. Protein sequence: CASSPGSQAYGYTF.

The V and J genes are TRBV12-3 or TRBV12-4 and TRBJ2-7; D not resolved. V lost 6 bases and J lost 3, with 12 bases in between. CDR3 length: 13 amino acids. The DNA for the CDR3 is TGTGCCAGCAGGGTCCATCTCCACTACGAGCAGTACTTC. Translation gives CASRVHLHYEQYF.

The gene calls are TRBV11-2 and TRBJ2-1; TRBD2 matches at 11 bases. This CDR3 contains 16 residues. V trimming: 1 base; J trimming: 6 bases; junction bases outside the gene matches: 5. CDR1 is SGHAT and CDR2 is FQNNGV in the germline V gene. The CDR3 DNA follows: TGTGCCAGCAGCTTAGCTCGACTAGCGGGATCCAATGAGCAGTTCTTC. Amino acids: CASSLARLAGSNEQFF.

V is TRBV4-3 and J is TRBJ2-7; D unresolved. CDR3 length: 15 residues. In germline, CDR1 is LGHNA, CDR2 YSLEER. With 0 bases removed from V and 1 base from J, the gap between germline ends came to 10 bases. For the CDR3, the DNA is TGCGCCAGCAGCCAAGATTCAGGCTTTTCCTACGAGCAGTACTTC. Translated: CASSQDSGFSYEQYF.

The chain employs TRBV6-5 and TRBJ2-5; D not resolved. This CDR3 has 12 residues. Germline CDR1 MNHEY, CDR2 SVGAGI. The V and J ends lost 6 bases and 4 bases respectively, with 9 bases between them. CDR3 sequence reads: CASRSSSETQYF. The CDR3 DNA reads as TGTGCCAGCAGATCGAGCTCAGAGACCCAGTACTTC.

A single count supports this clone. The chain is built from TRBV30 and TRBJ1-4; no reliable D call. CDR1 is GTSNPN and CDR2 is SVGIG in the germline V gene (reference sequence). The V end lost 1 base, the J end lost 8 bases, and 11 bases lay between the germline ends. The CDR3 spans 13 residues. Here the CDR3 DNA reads TGTGCCTGGAGTGACGGGGTGGGCGAAAAACTGTTTTTT. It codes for CAWSDGVGEKLFF.

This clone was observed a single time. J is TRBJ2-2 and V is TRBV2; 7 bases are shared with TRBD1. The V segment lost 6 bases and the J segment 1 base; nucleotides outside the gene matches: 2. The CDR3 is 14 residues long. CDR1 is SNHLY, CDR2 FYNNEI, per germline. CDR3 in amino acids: CASRTGQNTGELFF. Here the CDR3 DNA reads TGTGCCAGCAGGACAGGGCAGAACACCGGGGAGCTGTTTTTT.

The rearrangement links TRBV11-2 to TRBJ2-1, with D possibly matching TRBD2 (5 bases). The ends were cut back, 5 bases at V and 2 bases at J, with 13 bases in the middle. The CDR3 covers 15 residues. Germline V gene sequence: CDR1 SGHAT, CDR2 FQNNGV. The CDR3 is CASSPPGIPYNEQFF. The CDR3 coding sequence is TGTGCCAGCAGCCCTCCCGGGATCCCCTACAATGAGCAGTTCTTC.

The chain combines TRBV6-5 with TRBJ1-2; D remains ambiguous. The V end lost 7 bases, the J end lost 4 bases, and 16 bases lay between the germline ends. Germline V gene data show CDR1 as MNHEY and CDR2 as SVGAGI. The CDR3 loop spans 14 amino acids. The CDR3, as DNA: TGTGCCAGCACTCTCAAGTCTTCCTTCTATGGCTACACCTTC. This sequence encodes CASTLKSSFYGYTF.

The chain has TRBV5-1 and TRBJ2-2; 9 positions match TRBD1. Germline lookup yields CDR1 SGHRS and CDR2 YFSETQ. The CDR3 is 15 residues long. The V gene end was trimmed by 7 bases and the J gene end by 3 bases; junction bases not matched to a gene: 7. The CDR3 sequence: CASRGTGRDTGELFF. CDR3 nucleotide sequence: TGCGCCAGCCGGGGGACAGGGAGAGACACCGGGGAGCTGTTTTTT. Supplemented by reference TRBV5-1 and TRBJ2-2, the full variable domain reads KAGVTQTPRYLIKTRGQQVTLSCSPISGHRSVSWYQQTPGQGLQFLFEYFSETQRNKGNFPGRFSGRQFSNSRSEMNVSTLELGDSALYLCASRGTGRDTGELFFGEGSRLTVL.

The CDR3 protein is CASSQDPGQGTGQFF. DNA for the CDR3: TGCGCCAGCAGCCAAGATCCGGGACAGGGCACCGGGCAGTTCTTC. The chain combines TRBV4-3 with TRBJ2-1, with 9 bases that match TRBD1. Unmatched junction bases numbered 9, after V lost 0 bases and J lost 12 bases. The CDR3 sequence is 15 residues long. The germline CDR1 and CDR2 sequences are LGHNA and YSLEER.